Below are 22 T cell receptor beta chains sequenced from a single sample in a study of Ad26.COV2.S vaccination and SARS-CoV-2 variants. The method was immunoSEQ multiplex PCR; TCRdb's version includes in-frame clones alone and lacks a portion of them. The sample contains about 450,000 clones, roughly 89% of which appear only once. The treatment was: 15 to 20 received Ad26.COV2.S at low or high dose, single or two shots; five or six received placebo; per-sample allocation not given. Specimens were obtained on day 63 following the first vaccine or placebo injection. The specimen was peripheral blood, collected in a trial of Ad26.COV2.S vaccine versus placebo. Receptors originate from a person aged 18-60 years who received the Ad26.COV2.S COVID-19 vaccine or a placebo.

The V call is TRBV11-2, the J call TRBJ2-2; unclear D gene. The germline V gene has CDR1 SGHAT and CDR2 FQNNGV. V was cut by 6 bases and J by 2 bases, with 13 bases left in between. The CDR3 extends over 15 amino acids. The CDR3 protein is CASRPSETNTGELFF. CDR3 DNA: TGTGCCAGCAGACCATCGGAGACTAACACCGGGGAGCTGTTTTTT.

This clone was observed a single time. The chain employs TRBV10-3 and TRBJ1-5; D unresolved. The germline CDR1 and CDR2 sequences are ENHRY and SYGVKD. CDR3 size: 16 residues. V was cut by 0 bases and J by 6 bases, with 15 bases left in between. CDR3 residues: CAISESLDPTIQPQHF. As DNA, the CDR3 is TGTGCCATCAGTGAGTCGTTAGACCCAACCATTCAGCCCCAGCATTTT.

The gene calls are TRBV28 and TRBJ1-5; D gene unclear. Germline assignment: CDR1 MDHEN and CDR2 SYDVKM. The CDR3 covers 12 residues. The ends were cut back, 10 bases at V and 4 bases at J, with 11 bases in the middle. DNA of the CDR3: TGTGCCACTTTGGACTTAAATCAGCCCCAGCATTTT. Amino acids: CATLDLNQPQHF.

The rearrangement uses TRBV7-9 and TRBJ2-7, with D hard to call. V was pared by 3 bases and J by 4 bases, with 10 bases between. Germline V CDR1 and CDR2: SEHNR, FQNEAQ (reference sequence). The CDR3 is 13 amino acids. This CDR3 reads CASSFESAYEQYV. The DNA of the CDR3 is TGTGCCAGCAGCTTTGAGTCAGCATACGAGCAGTACGTC.

The chain is built from TRBV5-5 and TRBJ1-1; 7 bases fit TRBD1. The V gene end was trimmed by 5 bases and the J gene end by 7 bases; junction bases not matched to a gene: 8. CDR1 SGHKS and CDR2 YYEKEE come from the germline V gene (reference sequence). The CDR3 length is 13 residues. CDR3 in DNA: TGTGCCAGCAGAGGGGGCGGAGAGATTGAAGCTTTCTTT. It is translated as CASRGGGEIEAFF.

The CDR3 nucleotides are TGTGCCAGCAGTGTGTCCAGGACCACCGGGGAGCTGTTTTTT. This encodes CASSVSRTTGELFF. The chain employs TRBV6-4 and TRBJ2-2; D remains unclear. Germline V lookup: CDR1 MRHNA, CDR2 SNTAGT. V gave up 4 bases and J gave up 4 bases, with 10 bases separating them. The CDR3 loop spans 14 amino acids.

The gene calls are TRBV6-6 and TRBJ2-7; TRBD1 matches at 7 bases. CDR3 length: 13 amino acids. Germline CDR1 MNHNY, CDR2 SVGAGI (reference sequence). After removal of 6 bases from V and 0 bases from J, the junction contained 2 bases not matched to a gene. CDR3 sequence: CASRGTDSYEQYF. The CDR3 DNA reads as TGTGCCAGCAGAGGGACAGACTCCTACGAGCAGTACTTC.

The chain employs TRBV18 and TRBJ1-2; D not resolved. Germline V gene sequence: CDR1 KGHSH, CDR2 LQKENI. The CDR3 spans 16 residues. Trimming took off 3 bases at V and 4 bases at J, with 18 bases between the two ends. CDR3 in amino acids: CASSPVFLEQLYGYTF. The CDR3 coding sequence is TGTGCCAGCTCACCGGTCTTTTTGGAACAGCTCTATGGCTACACCTTC.

The chain joins TRBV5-8 to TRBJ1-2; 7 bases fit TRBD1. Germline trimming cut 10 bases from V and 7 bases from J; bases unmatched to any gene: 22. Germline assignment: CDR1 SGHTS and CDR2 YDEGEE. The CDR3 has 16 residues. The CDR3 loop reads CAGPGTATMLRTGYTF. The DNA for the CDR3 is TGTGCCGGCCCCGGGACAGCTACCATGTTACGCACTGGCTACACCTTC.

V usage is TRBV6-2 or TRBV6-3 and J usage is TRBJ1-5; D call uncertain. This CDR3 region has 12 residues. Germline V CDR1 and CDR2: MNHEY, SVGEGT. V was trimmed by 4 bases and J by 10 bases, leaving 11 bases between them. The CDR3, as DNA: TGTGCCAGCAGTTCATGGGATCGTCCCCAGCATTTT. It codes for CASSSWDRPQHF.

V usage is TRBV6-2 or TRBV6-3 and J usage is TRBJ2-3, with 7 bases that match TRBD2. The V segment lost 0 bases and the J segment 2 bases; nucleotides outside the gene matches: 2. CDR1 and CDR2 (germline): MNHEY, SVGEGT. There are 15 residues in the CDR3. Here the CDR3 reads CASSYSAGNTDTQYF. The CDR3 DNA is TGTGCCAGCAGTTACTCAGCGGGAAACACAGATACGCAGTATTTT.

This clone was detected only once. The genes are TRBV5-6 and TRBJ2-7, with 9 bases aligning to TRBD1. V shed 2 bases, J shed 7 bases, and the junction held 10 bases outside the gene matches. The germline gives CDR1 SGHDT, CDR2 YYEEEE. This CDR3 comprises 15 residues. CDR3 nucleotide sequence: TGTGCCAGCAGCTTACCGGGACAGGGTCAGCGAGAGCAGTACTTC. Translated: CASSLPGQGQREQYF.

V and J are TRBV6-2 or TRBV6-3 and TRBJ2-5, with 11 bases that match TRBD2. V lost 2 bases, J lost 4 bases, and 3 bases stayed unmatched. CDR1 is MNHEY and CDR2 is SVGEGT in the germline V gene. The CDR3 consists of 15 residues. The CDR3 reads CASSYGLAGGETQYF. The CDR3 nucleotides read TGTGCCAGCAGTTACGGGCTAGCGGGGGGAGAGACCCAGTACTTC.

This chain joins TRBV19 and TRBJ1-1; TRBD1 matches 8 bases. This CDR3 has 16 amino acids. The germline CDR1 and CDR2 sequences are LNHDA and SQIVND (reference sequence). V shed 5 bases and J 3 bases; nucleotides not matched to a gene: 11. The CDR3 DNA reads TGTGCCAGTAGTGATTACAGGGGGAAGAGGGACACTGAAGCTTTCTTT. This encodes CASSDYRGKRDTEAFF.

The gene calls are TRBV19 and TRBJ1-1; TRBD1 aligns across 8 bases. V lost 2 bases to trimming and J lost 5 bases; unmatched junction nucleotides: 7. From germline, CDR1 is LNHDA and CDR2 SQIVND (reference sequence). This CDR3 spans 15 amino acids. The CDR3 region is CASSIIPQGGTEAFF. In nucleotides, the CDR3 is TGTGCCAGTAGTATAATCCCACAGGGGGGTACTGAAGCTTTCTTT.

DNA of the CDR3: TGTGCCAGTAAGCTACAGGGTTTTAATCAGCCCCAGCATTTT. Amino acid sequence: CASKLQGFNQPQHF. The V gene is TRBV19, the J gene TRBJ1-5; possible D gene TRBD1, 6 bases. The CDR3 length is 14 residues. Trimming stripped 7 bases from V and 4 bases from J, with 14 bases between. Germline V CDR1 and CDR2: LNHDA, SQIVND (reference sequence).

This clone was counted a single time. This sequence joins TRBV7-3 and TRBJ2-3; D tentatively reads TRBD1 or TRBD2 (5 bases each). Germline-derived CDR1 and CDR2 are SGHTA and FQGTGA. The CDR3 is 15 residues long. V was pared by 4 bases and J by 0 bases, with 11 bases between. CDR3 nucleotide sequence: TGTGCCAGCAGCTCCGGGACGGGAAGCACAGATACGCAGTATTTT. It translates to CASSSGTGSTDTQYF.

The chain links TRBV13 to TRBJ2-6; a possible D gene is TRBD1 (6 bases). V dropped 5 bases and J dropped 2 bases, with 7 bases sitting between them. CDR3 length: 14 residues. Germline loops: CDR1 PRHDT, CDR2 FYEKMQ (reference sequence). As DNA, the CDR3 is TGTGCCAGCAGCGCAGGGGCTGGGGCCAACGTCCTGACTTTC. Protein sequence: CASSAGAGANVLTF.

The V call is TRBV20-1, the J call TRBJ1-5; D remains ambiguous. Trimming pared 3 bases from V and 2 bases from J, leaving 17 bases between. Germline V gene sequence: CDR1 DFQATT, CDR2 SNEGSKA (reference sequence). The CDR3 contains 16 residues. As DNA, the CDR3 is TGCAGTGCTAGTAAATTCGGGGTTTTGGGCAATCAGCCCCAGCATTTT. Translating gives CSASKFGVLGNQPQHF.

The chain recombines TRBV19 with TRBJ2-1; D gene uncertain. CDR3 length: 15 residues. CDR1 and CDR2 (germline): LNHDA, SQIVND (reference sequence). Trimming stripped 10 bases from V and 5 bases from J, with 21 bases between. CDR3 region: CATTPFYRYDNEQFF. The CDR3 region has the DNA TGTGCCACGACCCCCTTTTACCGCTACGACAATGAGCAGTTCTTC.

The chain recombines TRBV7-7 with TRBJ2-1, with 12 nucleotides matching TRBD2. This CDR3 region has 15 residues. Germline V gene data show CDR1 as SSHAT and CDR2 as FNYEAQ (reference sequence). CDR3 nucleotide sequence: TGTGCTAGCTCCCCCCGGACTAGCGGGGTCAATGAGCAGTTCTTC. It translates to CASSPRTSGVNEQFF.

The V and J genes are TRBV7-2 and TRBJ2-7; TRBD2 is a possible D gene (5 bases). CDR1 and CDR2 (germline): SGHTA, FQGNSA. V dropped 3 bases and J dropped 0 bases, with 9 bases sitting between them. CDR3 length: 14 residues. The CDR3, as DNA: TGTGCCAGCAGCTTCCTCCGGGACTCCTACGAGCAGTACTTC. This encodes CASSFLRDSYEQYF.